Presented here are 24 T cell receptor beta chains from one specimen sequenced in a study of cytomegalovirus exposure and HLA in healthy donors. The PCR was carried out with 60 Vbeta primers and 13 Jbeta primers. The data were produced by immunoSEQ multiplex PCR, yet TCRdb's version contains in-frame clones alone and is incomplete. The data contain 100,000 to 120,000 clones, roughly 79% of them seen just once; the ten biggest clones take up 1.3%. The source material was PBMCs. The receptors stem from a man between 35 and 55 years old in good health and CMV-seronegative.

This clone occurred once. The chain recombines TRBV11-2 with TRBJ2-2; tentatively, D is TRBD1 (6 bases). V was clipped by 5 bases and J by 4 bases, with 14 bases between them. CDR3 length: 15 residues. Germline lookup yields CDR1 SGHAT and CDR2 FQNNGV. This chain's CDR3 is CASSLAGTSTGELFF. CDR3 nucleotide sequence: TGTGCCAGCAGCCTTGCCGGGACAAGCACCGGGGAGCTGTTTTTT.

This clone occurred once. The rearrangement links TRBV4-1 to TRBJ2-7; no reliable D call. This CDR3 comprises 15 residues. The germline V gene has CDR1 MGHRA and CDR2 YSYEKL. The V gene lost 0 bases and the J gene lost 0 bases, with 9 bases spanning the gap. The CDR3 loop reads CASSQELRFSYEQYF. The CDR3 nucleotides read TGCGCCAGCAGCCAAGAGTTGAGGTTCTCCTACGAGCAGTACTTC.

The chain uses TRBV14 and TRBJ1-1; a weak D match, TRBD1 (5 bases). The V end was cut by 0 bases, the J end by 3 bases, with 11 bases between. Germline CDR1 and CDR2: SGHDN and FVKESK. This CDR3 region has 15 residues. CDR3 DNA sequence: TGTGCCAGCAGCCAAGACATAGGGGTGTACACTGAAGCTTTCTTT. It specifies CASSQDIGVYTEAFF.

This clone has a handful of counts. The chain couples TRBV7-9 to TRBJ1-1, with 9 bases identical to TRBD1. The germline V gene has CDR1 SEHNR and CDR2 FQNEAQ (reference sequence). The CDR3 has 13 amino acids. The V and J ends lost 1 base and 8 bases, in that order; junction bases with no gene match: 2. As DNA, the CDR3 is TGTGCCAGCAGCTTAGACGGACAGGGGGAAGCTTTCTTT. The encoded protein is CASSLDGQGEAFF.

V is TRBV5-6 and J is TRBJ2-1; 10 nucleotides align to TRBD2. Germline CDR1 reads SGHDT; CDR2 reads YYEEEE. This CDR3 has 19 amino acids. J was trimmed by 0 bases and V by 0 bases; bases with no gene match: 9. CDR3 amino acids: CASSLAASGRASSYNEQFF. CDR3 in DNA: TGTGCCAGCAGCTTGGCAGCAAGCGGGAGGGCGAGCTCCTACAATGAGCAGTTCTTC.

The chain joins TRBV4-1 to TRBJ2-7; D might be TRBD1 (6 bases). Germline V gene lookup returns CDR1 MGHRA and CDR2 YSYEKL. Trimming took 0 bases from V and 0 from J, leaving 12 bases between them. This CDR3 is built from 16 residues. Written as DNA, the CDR3 is TGCGCCAGCAGCCAAGAACGCGGACAGAGCTCCTACGAGCAGTACTTC. Its protein is CASSQERGQSSYEQYF.

The chain recombines TRBV6-5 with TRBJ2-7; TRBD1 is a possible D gene (6 bases). The CDR3 has 14 residues. Trimming removed 0 bases at V and 4 bases at J, with 10 bases between. Germline CDR1 reads MNHEY; CDR2 reads SVGAGI. The CDR3 spells CASSYSNRVYEQYF. In nucleotides, the CDR3 is TGTGCCAGCAGTTACTCGAACAGGGTTTACGAGCAGTACTTC.

The V call is TRBV28, the J call TRBJ2-3; TRBD2 aligns across 8 bases. The CDR3 has 15 amino acids. J was trimmed by 2 bases and V by 5 bases; bases with no gene match: 6. From germline, CDR1 is MDHEN and CDR2 SYDVKM. The CDR3 spells CASSPGGPNTDTQYF. As DNA, the CDR3 is TGTGCCAGCAGTCCGGGGGGGCCGAACACAGATACGCAGTATTTT. The full variable domain, in which reference TRBV28 and TRBJ2-3 provide the parts outside the CDR3, is DVKVTQSSRYLVKRTGEKVFLECVQDMDHENMFWYRQDPGLGLRLIYFSYDVKMKEKGDIPEGYSVSREKKERFSLILESASTNQTSMYLCASSPGGPNTDTQYFGPGTRLTVL.

This clone was found a few times. The chain carries TRBV10-2 and TRBJ2-7; 9 nucleotides line up with TRBD1. There are 14 residues in the CDR3. J was trimmed by 3 bases and V by 9 bases; bases with no gene match: 9. Germline V gene lookup returns CDR1 WSHSY and CDR2 SAAADI. The CDR3 DNA reads as TGCGCCAGTTCCCCGGGACAGGGATACTACGAGCAGTACTTC. Its translation is CASSPGQGYYEQYF.

This sequence joins TRBV28 and TRBJ2-1, with D possibly being TRBD2 (5 bases). The CDR3 is 16 amino acids. From germline, CDR1 is MDHEN and CDR2 SYDVKM. V was trimmed by 0 bases and J by 4 bases, leaving 13 bases between them. CDR3 nucleotide sequence: TGTGCCAGCAGTTTATGGGCGGAGGACCCTTACAATGAGCAGTTCTTC. Its protein product is CASSLWAEDPYNEQFF.

The chain couples TRBV6-1 to TRBJ1-3; 11 nucleotides align to TRBD1. In germline, CDR1 is MNHNS, CDR2 SASEGT. J was trimmed by 0 bases and V by 5 bases; bases with no gene match: 3. CDR3 length: 16 residues. DNA of the CDR3: TGTGCCAGCAGTCAAGGGACAGGGGGCTCTGGAAACACCATATATTTT. Translating gives CASSQGTGGSGNTIYF.

V gene TRBV6-1 combines with J gene TRBJ2-1, with TRBD2 matching over 7 bases. Per the germline V gene, CDR1 is MNHNS and CDR2 is SASEGT. The CDR3 has 14 amino acids. V gave up 8 bases and J gave up 4 bases; unmatched junction bases: 8. The CDR3 DNA is TGTGCCAGCCCCGCCAGGGAGGGTTACAATGAGCAGTTCTTC. Protein product: CASPAREGYNEQFF.

This clone has just one count. The V and J genes are TRBV9 and TRBJ1-6, with TRBD1 matching over 8 bases. The CDR3 consists of 16 residues. Losses at the gene ends were 4 bases for V and 6 bases for J; bases not matched to a gene: 9. Looked up from germline, CDR1 is SGDLS and CDR2 is YYNGEE. CDR3 DNA sequence: TGTGCCAGCAGCCCCCAAGCCGGGACAGGTAATTCACCCCTCCACTTT. Its translation is CASSPQAGTGNSPLHF.

The chain joins TRBV5-1 to TRBJ1-1; D perhaps matches TRBD1 (6 bases). The CDR3 extends over 16 amino acids. CDR1 is SGHRS and CDR2 is YFSETQ in the germline V gene. Trimming removed 3 bases at V and 3 bases at J, with 18 bases between. The CDR3, as DNA: TGCGCCAGCAGCTCGGGAATACAGGGTATGGACACTGAAGCTTTCTTT. This encodes CASSSGIQGMDTEAFF.

This clone was counted a single time. Different DNA sequences within this sample yield the same CDR3. The gene calls are TRBV5-1 and TRBJ1-4; D uncertain. CDR3 length: 15 amino acids. The germline V gene encodes CDR1 SGHRS and CDR2 YFSETQ. V was clipped by 1 base and J by 3 bases, with 10 bases between them. The CDR3 DNA is TGCGCCAGCAGCTTGATCCGGGGTCCTAATGAAAAACTGTTTTTT. Translation: CASSLIRGPNEKLFF.

J is TRBJ2-5 and V is TRBV7-3, with D possibly being TRBD2 (5 bases). The V end was cut by 5 bases, the J end by 5 bases, with 15 bases between. The CDR3 contains 14 residues. Germline-derived CDR1 and CDR2 are SGHTA and FQGTGA. CDR3 sequence (DNA): TGTGCCAGCAGCCGGTCGGGGAGAGGGGAGACCCAGTACTTC. Protein sequence: CASSRSGRGETQYF.

The chain uses TRBV27 and TRBJ2-6, with D perhaps matching TRBD1 (7 bases). The CDR3 totals 17 residues. Between the trimmed V and J ends, which lost 5 bases and 2 bases, there was a span of 16 bases. Germline V gene sequence: CDR1 MNHEY, CDR2 SMNVEV (reference sequence). This chain's CDR3 is CASSARTGGAGANVLTF. CDR3 coding DNA: TGTGCCAGCAGTGCCCGGACAGGAGGGGCTGGGGCCAACGTCCTGACTTTC.

This clone has only one observation. The genes are TRBV4-2 and TRBJ2-7; 12 nucleotides align to TRBD2. After removal of 1 base from V and 4 bases from J, the junction contained 8 bases not matched to a gene. The germline CDR1 and CDR2 sequences are LGHNA and YNFKEQ. This CDR3 comprises 17 residues. The CDR3 bases are TGTGCCAGCAGCCAAGGTCGACTAGCGGGAGCGGTGTACGAGCAGTACTTC. This translates into CASSQGRLAGAVYEQYF.

V is TRBV19 and J is TRBJ2-7; 7 bases agree with TRBD1. J gave up 3 bases and V 1 base, and 3 bases lay outside the gene matches. Germline CDR1 LNHDA, CDR2 SQIVND (reference sequence). The CDR3 has 14 amino acids. CDR3 nucleotides: TGTGCCAGTAGTATAGGGTCAGGGGGCTACGAGCAGTACTTC. Amino acid sequence: CASSIGSGGYEQYF.

This sequence joins TRBV14 and TRBJ1-6, with D hard to call. Germline assignment: CDR1 SGHDN and CDR2 FVKESK. Trimming cost V 4 bases and J 11 bases, with 6 bases left between them. CDR3 length equals 11 residues. The CDR3 DNA follows: TGTGCCAGCAGCCCCGGGACACCCCTCCACTTT. Protein product: CASSPGTPLHF.

This chain uses TRBV30 with TRBJ1-4, with D possibly TRBD1 on 5 matching bases. The CDR3 is 13 amino acids. The germline CDR1 and CDR2 sequences are GTSNPN and SVGIG (reference sequence). Between the trimmed V and J ends, which lost 2 bases and 7 bases, there was a span of 11 bases. The CDR3 DNA reads as TGTGCCTGGAGTCGGGGGGGTCGTGAAAAACTGTTTTTT. Translating it yields CAWSRGGREKLFF.

The rearrangement links TRBV6-5 to TRBJ2-4, with a tentative D call TRBD2 (6 bases). Trimming stripped 6 bases from V and 6 bases from J, with 12 bases between. The CDR3 contains 13 residues. Germline CDR1 is MNHEY and CDR2 is SVGAGI. This chain's CDR3 is CASSRESGNIQYF. The DNA of the CDR3 is TGTGCCAGCAGCCGGGAGTCGGGAAACATTCAGTACTTC.

The chain has TRBV4-2 and TRBJ1-1, with D perhaps TRBD1 (5 bases). The V end lost 0 bases, the J end lost 5 bases, and 16 bases lay between the germline ends. Germline V gene data show CDR1 as LGHNA and CDR2 as YNFKEQ. This CDR3 spans 16 amino acids. CDR3 DNA sequence: TGTGCCAGCAGCCAAGAAGTGCCGGGGGGGTGGACTGAAGCTTTCTTT. This gives the protein CASSQEVPGGWTEAFF.

Regarding this clone: One end of the junction varies from germline; a read error may be responsible. The chain joins TRBV2 to TRBJ2-7, with unresolved D. Germline CDR1 and CDR2: SNHLY and FYNNEI. The CDR3 is 11 residues long. The CDR3 nucleotides are TGTGCTAGCAGCGTTCTAGGCGAGCAGTACTTC. Encoded protein: CASSVLGEQYF.